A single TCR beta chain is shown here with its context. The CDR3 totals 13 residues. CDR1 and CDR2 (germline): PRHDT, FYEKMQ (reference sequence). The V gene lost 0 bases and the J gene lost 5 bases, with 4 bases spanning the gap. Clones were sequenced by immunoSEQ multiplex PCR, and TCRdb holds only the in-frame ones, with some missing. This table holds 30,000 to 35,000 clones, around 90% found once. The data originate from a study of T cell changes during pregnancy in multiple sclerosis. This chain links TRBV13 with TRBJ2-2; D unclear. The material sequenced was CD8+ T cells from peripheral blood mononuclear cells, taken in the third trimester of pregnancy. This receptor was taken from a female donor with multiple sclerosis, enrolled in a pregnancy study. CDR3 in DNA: TGTGCCAGCAGCTTAGGCCGGACCGGGGAGCTGTTTTTT. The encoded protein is CASSLGRTGELFF.